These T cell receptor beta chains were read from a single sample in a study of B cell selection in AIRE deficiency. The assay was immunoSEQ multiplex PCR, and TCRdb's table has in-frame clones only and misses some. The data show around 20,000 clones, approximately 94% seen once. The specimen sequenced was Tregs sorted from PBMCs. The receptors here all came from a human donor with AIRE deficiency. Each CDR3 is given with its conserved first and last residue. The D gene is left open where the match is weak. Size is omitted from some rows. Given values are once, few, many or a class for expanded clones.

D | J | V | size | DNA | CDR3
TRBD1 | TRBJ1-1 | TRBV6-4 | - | TGTGCCAGCAGTCACACAGGGGGGAGCACTGAAGCTTTCTTT | CASSHTGGSTEAFF
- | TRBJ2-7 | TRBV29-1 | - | TGCAGCGTTAAGTCGACTAACCCGTGGGGCGAGCAGTACTTC | CSVKSTNPWGEQYF
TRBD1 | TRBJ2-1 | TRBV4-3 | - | TGCGCCAGCAGCCCGACAGGGGGCGCCGGCAATGAGCAGTTCTTC | CASSPTGGAGNEQFF
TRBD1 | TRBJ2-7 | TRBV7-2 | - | TGTGCCAGCAGCGTCTCGACAGGGTGGTACGAGCAGTACTTC | CASSVSTGWYEQYF
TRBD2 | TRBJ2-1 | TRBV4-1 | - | TGCGCCAGCAGCCTCTGGACTAGCGGGTACAATGAGCAGTTCTTC | CASSLWTSGYNEQFF
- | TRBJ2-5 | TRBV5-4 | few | TGTGCCAGCAGCTTGACCGTCAGTCAAGAGACCCAGTACTTC | CASSLTVSQETQYF
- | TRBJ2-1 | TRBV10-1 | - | TGCGCCAGCAGTGGCCAGGGGGTAGCGGCGTACAATGAGCAGTTCTTC | CASSGQGVAAYNEQFF
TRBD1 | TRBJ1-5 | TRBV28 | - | TGTGCCAGCAGCCCCTCGGGACAGACCTTCAATCAGCCCCAGCATTTT | CASSPSGQTFNQPQHF
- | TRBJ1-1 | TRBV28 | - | TGTGCCAGCAGTTTCTCCACCGGGGGTACGGTCTTCTTT | CASSFSTGGTVFF
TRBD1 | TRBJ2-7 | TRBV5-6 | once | TGTGCCAGCAGCTTTGACAGGGTCCGTCTTAGGGAGCAGTACTTC | CASSFDRVRLREQYF
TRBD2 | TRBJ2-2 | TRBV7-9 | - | TGTGCCAGCAGCCCCAGGACTAGCGGGGAGGAGGCTCACGGGGAGCTGTTTTTT | CASSPRTSGEEAHGELFF
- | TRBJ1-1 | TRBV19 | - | TGTGCCAGTAGTATACGTCGGCAGGCCAACACTGAAGCTTTCTTT | CASSIRRQANTEAFF
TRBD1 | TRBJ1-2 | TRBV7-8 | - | TGTGCCAGCAGCCTACGGGACAGGGCTGGCTACACCTTC | CASSLRDRAGYTF
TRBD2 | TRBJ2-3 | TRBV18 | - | TGTGCCAGCTCACCGCACGGACTAGCGGGAGGAGGAGATACGCAGTATTTT | CASSPHGLAGGGDTQYF
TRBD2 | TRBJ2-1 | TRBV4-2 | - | TGTGCCAGCAGCCAACGAGGGTTCCGGACTAGCGGTTATACCTACAATGAGCAGTTCTTC | CASSQRGFRTSGYTYNEQFF
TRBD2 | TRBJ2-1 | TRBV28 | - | TGTGCCAGCAGTCCTAGTAGCGGGAGGCCTTACAATGAGCAGTTCTTC | CASSPSSGRPYNEQFF
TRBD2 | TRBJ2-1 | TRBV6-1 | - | TGTGCCAGCAGTGATAGGATGGCTAGCGGGATTGGAAATGAGCAGTTCTTC | CASSDRMASGIGNEQFF
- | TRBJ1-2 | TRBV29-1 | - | TGCAGCGTTGAACAGGCATACCCGGGCTACACCTTC | CSVEQAYPGYTF
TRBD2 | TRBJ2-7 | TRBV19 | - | TGTGCCAGTAGTGCCTCGGCCGGATGGGTAGCGGGAACCTACGAGCAGTACTTC | CASSASAGWVAGTYEQYF
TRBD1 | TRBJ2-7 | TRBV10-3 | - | TGTGCCATCAGGGGGACAGGGGGCTTCTACGAGCAGTACTTC | CAIRGTGGFYEQYF
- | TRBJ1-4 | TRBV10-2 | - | TGCGCCAGCCTCCCCATGTTGGGGTATGAAAAACTGTTTTTT | CASLPMLGYEKLFF
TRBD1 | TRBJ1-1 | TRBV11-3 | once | TGTGCCAGCAGCTCTAACAGGGGTACTGAAGCTTTCTTT | CASSSNRGTEAFF
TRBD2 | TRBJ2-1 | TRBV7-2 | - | TGTGCCAGCAGCCTTCGAGAGAGCGGGGCCTACAATGAGCAGTTCTTC | CASSLRESGAYNEQFF
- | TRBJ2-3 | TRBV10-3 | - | TGTGCCATCAGTGTAACTAGCACAGATACGCAGTATTTT | CAISVTSTDTQYF
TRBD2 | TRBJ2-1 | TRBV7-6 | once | TGTGCCAGCAGCTGGCGGGACTACTCCTACAATGAGCAGTTCTTC | CASSWRDYSYNEQFF
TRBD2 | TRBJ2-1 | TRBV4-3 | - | TGCGCCAGCAGCCAGGATCCGGGACTAGCGGGACCCAATGAGCAGTTCTTC | CASSQDPGLAGPNEQFF
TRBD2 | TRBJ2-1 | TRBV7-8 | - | TGTGCCAGCAGCTTAGGGCTAGCGGCTCAGGAGCAGTTCTTC | CASSLGLAAQEQFF
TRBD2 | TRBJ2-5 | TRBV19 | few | TGTGCCAGTAGTTCCTTAGCGGGAGTTTTGGAGACCCAGTACTTC | CASSSLAGVLETQYF
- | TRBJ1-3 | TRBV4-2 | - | TGTGCCAGCAGCCGGATGCGGGCCTCGTCTGGAAACACCATATATTTT | CASSRMRASSGNTIYF